Sequencing of this T cell receptor (beta chain) was carried out in a study of CD8+ T cells in alopecia areata. Overall study context: The study gave treated patients oral tofacitinib at 5 to 10 mg twice daily.

Concerning this clone: Its target is unknown.

CDR1 and CDR2 from the germline V gene are LNHDA and SQIVND (reference sequence). The CDR3 contains 18 residues. The V and J ends lost 5 bases and 0 bases respectively, with 17 bases between them. Sequencing templates came from extracted RNA that was reverse transcribed into cDNA. Some clones are missing from TCRdb's copy, which holds only in-frame ones; the method was immunoSEQ multiplex PCR. The sample carries 130,000 to 150,000 clones, more than 75% recorded once. Broader study findings: Lesional scalp exceeded normal scalp in clonality, especially in alopecia totalis/universalis.

The sequencing used CD8+ T cells sorted from blood, collected at week 0. The V call is TRBV19, the J call TRBJ2-6; D is tentatively TRBD1 or TRBD2 (5 bases each). This sequence originates from a human donor with alopecia areata. CDR3 region: CASSPIEGKSSGANVLTF. Written as DNA, the CDR3 is TGTGCCAGTAGTCCAATTGAGGGGAAGAGCTCTGGGGCCAACGTCCTGACTTTC.